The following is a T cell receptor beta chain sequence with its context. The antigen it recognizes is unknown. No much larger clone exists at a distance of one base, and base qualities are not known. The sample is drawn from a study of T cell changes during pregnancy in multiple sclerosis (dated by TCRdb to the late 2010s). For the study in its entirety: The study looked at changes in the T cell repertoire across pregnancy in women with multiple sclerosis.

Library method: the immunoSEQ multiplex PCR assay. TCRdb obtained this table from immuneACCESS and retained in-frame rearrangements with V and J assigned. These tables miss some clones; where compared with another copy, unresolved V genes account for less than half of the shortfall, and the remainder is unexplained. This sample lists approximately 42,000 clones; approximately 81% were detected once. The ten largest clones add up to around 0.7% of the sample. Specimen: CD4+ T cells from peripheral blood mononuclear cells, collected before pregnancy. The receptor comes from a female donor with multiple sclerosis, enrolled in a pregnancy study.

The CDR3 protein is CASSIQGIWNQPQHF. The sequenced DNA is TGTGCCAGCAGCATACAGGGTATATGGAATCAGCCCCAGCATTTT. The V gene is TRBV5-6 and the J gene is TRBJ1-5, with a tentative D gene TRBD1 over 6 matching bases. For CDR1 and CDR2, the germline V gene lists SGHDT and YYEEEE. Cut back by 4 bases and 4 bases, the V and J ends lie 15 bases apart. The CDR3, cysteine through phenylalanine, is 15 amino acids long. This entry keeps only the CDR3 DNA: 45 bases, framed from base 1. Extended through the reference TRBV5-6 and TRBJ1-5 proteins, this CDR3 yields the full variable domain: DAGVTQSPTHLIKTRGQQVTLRCSPKSGHDTVSWYQQALGQGPQFIFQYYEEEERQRGNFPDRFSGHQFPNYSSELNVNALLLGDSALYLCASSIQGIWNQPQHFGDGTRLSIL.